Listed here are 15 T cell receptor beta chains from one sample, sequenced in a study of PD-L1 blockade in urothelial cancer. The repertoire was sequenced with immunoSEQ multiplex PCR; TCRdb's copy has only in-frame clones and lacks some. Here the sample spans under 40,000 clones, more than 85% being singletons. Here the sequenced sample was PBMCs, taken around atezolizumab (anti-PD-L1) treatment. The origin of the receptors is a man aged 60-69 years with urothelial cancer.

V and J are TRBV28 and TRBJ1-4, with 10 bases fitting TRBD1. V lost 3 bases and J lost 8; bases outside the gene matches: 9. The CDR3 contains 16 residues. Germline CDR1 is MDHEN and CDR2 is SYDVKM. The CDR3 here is CASSLTGQGRYEKLFF. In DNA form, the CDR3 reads TGTGCCAGCAGTTTGACGGGACAGGGGCGCTACGAAAAACTGTTTTTT.

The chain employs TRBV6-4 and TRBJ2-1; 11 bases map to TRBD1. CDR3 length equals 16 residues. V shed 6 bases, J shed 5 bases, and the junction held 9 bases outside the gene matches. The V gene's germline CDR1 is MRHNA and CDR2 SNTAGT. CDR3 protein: CASSSGTGGLDNEQFF. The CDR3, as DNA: TGTGCCAGCAGCTCCGGGACAGGGGGGCTGGACAATGAGCAGTTCTTC.

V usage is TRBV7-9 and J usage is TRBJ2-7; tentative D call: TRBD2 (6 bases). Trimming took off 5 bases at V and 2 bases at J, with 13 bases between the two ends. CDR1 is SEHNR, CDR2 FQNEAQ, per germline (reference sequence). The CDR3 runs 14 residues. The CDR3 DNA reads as TGTGCCAGCAGCCAGGGTAGCGGAGCCTACGAGCAGTACTTC. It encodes CASSQGSGAYEQYF. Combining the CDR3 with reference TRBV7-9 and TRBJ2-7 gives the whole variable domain DTGVSQNPRHKITKRGQNVTFRCDPISEHNRLYWYRQTLGQGPEFLTYFQNEAQLEKSRLLSDRFSAERPKGSFSTLEIQRTEQGDSAMYLCASSQGSGAYEQYFGPGTRLTVT.

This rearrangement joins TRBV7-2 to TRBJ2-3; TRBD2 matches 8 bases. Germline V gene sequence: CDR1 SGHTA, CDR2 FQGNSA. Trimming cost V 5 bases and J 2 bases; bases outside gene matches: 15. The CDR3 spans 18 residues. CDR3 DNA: TGTGCCAGCAGCCAAGGGTCCAGCGGGGGAGGATCCACAGATACGCAGTATTTT. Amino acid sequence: CASSQGSSGGGSTDTQYF. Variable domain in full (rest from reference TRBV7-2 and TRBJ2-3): GAGVSQSPSNKVTEKGKDVELRCDPISGHTALYWYRQSLGQGLEFLIYFQGNSAPDKSGLPSDRFSAERTGGSVSTLTIQRTQQEDSAVYLCASSQGSSGGGSTDTQYFGPGTRLTVL.

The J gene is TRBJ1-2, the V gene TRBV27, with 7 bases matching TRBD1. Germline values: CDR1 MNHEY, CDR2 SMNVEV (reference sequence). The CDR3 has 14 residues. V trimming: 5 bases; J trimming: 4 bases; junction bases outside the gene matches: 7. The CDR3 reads CASSALDRAYGYTF. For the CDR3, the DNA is TGTGCCAGCAGTGCACTAGACAGGGCCTATGGCTACACCTTC.

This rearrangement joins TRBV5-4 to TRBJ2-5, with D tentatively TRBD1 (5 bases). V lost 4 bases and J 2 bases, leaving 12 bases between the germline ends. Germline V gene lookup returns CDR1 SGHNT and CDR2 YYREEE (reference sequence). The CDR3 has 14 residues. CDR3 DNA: TGTGCCAGCAGCGCGGCAGGGATACAAGAGACCCAGTACTTC. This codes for CASSAAGIQETQYF.

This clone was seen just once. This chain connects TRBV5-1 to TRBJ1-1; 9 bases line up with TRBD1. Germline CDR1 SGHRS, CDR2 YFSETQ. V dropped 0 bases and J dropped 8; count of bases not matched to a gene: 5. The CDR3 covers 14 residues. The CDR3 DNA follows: TGCGCCAGCAGCTTGGGGGGGACAGGGACGGAAGCTTTCTTT. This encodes CASSLGGTGTEAFF.

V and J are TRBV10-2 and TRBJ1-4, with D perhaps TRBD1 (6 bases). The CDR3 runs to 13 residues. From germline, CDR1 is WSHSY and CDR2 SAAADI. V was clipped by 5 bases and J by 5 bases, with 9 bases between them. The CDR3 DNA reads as TGCGCCAGCAGTCCAACAGGGAATGAAAAACTGTTTTTT. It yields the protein CASSPTGNEKLFF.

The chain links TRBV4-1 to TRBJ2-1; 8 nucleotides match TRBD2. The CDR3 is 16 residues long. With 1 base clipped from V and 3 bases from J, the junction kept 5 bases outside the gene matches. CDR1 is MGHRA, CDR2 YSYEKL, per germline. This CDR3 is CASSQVAGSGYNEQFF. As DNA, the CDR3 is TGCGCCAGCAGCCAAGTAGCGGGGTCGGGCTACAATGAGCAGTTCTTC.

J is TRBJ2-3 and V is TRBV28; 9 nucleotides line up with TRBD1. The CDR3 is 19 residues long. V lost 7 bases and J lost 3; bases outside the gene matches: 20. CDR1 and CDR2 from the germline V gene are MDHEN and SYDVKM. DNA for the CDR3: TGTGCCAGCACCACCCCGCGGGGACAGGGTGTCCTCCGGACAGATACGCAGTATTTT. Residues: CASTTPRGQGVLRTDTQYF.

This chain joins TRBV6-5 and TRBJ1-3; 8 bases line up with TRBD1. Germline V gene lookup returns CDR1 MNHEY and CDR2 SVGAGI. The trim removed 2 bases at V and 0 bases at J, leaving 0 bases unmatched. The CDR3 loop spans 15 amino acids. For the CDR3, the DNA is TGTGCCAGCAGTTACGGACAGGGCTCTGGAAACACCATATATTTT. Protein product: CASSYGQGSGNTIYF.

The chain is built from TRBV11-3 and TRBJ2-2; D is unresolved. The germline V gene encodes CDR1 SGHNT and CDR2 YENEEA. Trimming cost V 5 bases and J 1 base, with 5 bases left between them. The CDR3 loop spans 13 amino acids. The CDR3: CASSSVNTGELFF. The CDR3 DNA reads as TGTGCCAGCAGCAGCGTGAACACCGGGGAGCTGTTTTTT. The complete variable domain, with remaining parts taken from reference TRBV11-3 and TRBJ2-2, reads EAGVVQSPRYKIIEKKQPVAFWCNPISGHNTLYWYLQNLGQGPELLIRYENEEAVDDSQLPKDRFSAERLKGVDSTLKIQPAELGDSAVYLCASSSVNTGELFFGEGSRLTVL.

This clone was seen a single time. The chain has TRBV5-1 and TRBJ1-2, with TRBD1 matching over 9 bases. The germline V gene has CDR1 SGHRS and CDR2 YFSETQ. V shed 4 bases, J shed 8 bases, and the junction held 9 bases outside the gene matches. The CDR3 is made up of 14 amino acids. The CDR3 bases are TGCGCCAGCAGCAGGGACAGGGTGGATGGGGGCTACACCTTC. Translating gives CASSRDRVDGGYTF.

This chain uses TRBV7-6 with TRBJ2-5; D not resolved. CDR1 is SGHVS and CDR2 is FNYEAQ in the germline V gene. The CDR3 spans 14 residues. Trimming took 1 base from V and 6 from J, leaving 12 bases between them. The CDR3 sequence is CASSLEPRQKTQYF. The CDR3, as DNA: TGTGCCAGCAGCTTAGAGCCCAGACAAAAGACCCAGTACTTC.

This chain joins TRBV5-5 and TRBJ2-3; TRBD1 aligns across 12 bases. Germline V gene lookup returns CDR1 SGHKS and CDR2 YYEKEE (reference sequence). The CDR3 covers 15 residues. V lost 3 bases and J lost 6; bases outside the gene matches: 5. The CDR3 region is CASSSRDRGPDTQYF. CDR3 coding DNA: TGTGCCAGCAGCTCCCGGGACAGGGGGCCCGATACGCAGTATTTT.